The present TCR beta chain was sequenced within a study of blood T cell repertoires in COVID-19. Authors' analysis steps: Amplifying reference gene primers gave estimates of nucleated cell counts. Profiling relied on immunoSEQ multiplex PCR, and the TCRdb table lists in-frame clones only, not all of them. V and J calls and clone size are those listed in that table; D and trimming were worked out from the DNA. The table has some 190,000 clones, approximately 86% seen once. This CDR3 is built from 15 residues. The germline V gene has CDR1 SGDLS and CDR2 YYNGEE. With V trimmed by 4 bases and J by 5 bases, 8 bases remained unmatched.

The chain carries TRBV9 and TRBJ2-1; 8 nucleotides line up with TRBD2. The sample taken for sequencing was peripheral blood. The receptor comes from a man aged 30 to 39 with acute or convalescent COVID-19. The CDR3 protein is CASSPQAGEDNEQFF. In DNA, the CDR3 is TGTGCCAGCAGCCCTCAAGCGGGAGAGGACAATGAGCAGTTCTTC.